This T cell receptor (beta chain) was identified during a study of T-cell reconstitution after alpha-beta-depleted transplantation in children. The germline gives CDR1 MNHEY, CDR2 SMNVEV (reference sequence). V was pared by 6 bases and J by 2 bases, with 6 bases of the junction left unmatched. This CDR3 is 14 amino acids long. There are many counts of this clonotype. Unique molecular identifiers were incorporated into the prepared TCRbeta library. TCRdb redid the calling of the PCR reads with MiXCR, one entry per CDR3 protein. The profile shows 100,000 to 120,000 distinct CDR3 sequences, approximately 10% of them singletons.

The sequences come from PBMCs from the stem cell graft donor, collected from the stem cell graft. The chain is built from TRBV27 and TRBJ1-2, with 7 bases aligning to TRBD1. The receptor was isolated from a human donor who donated a stem cell graft to a child with acute lymphoblastic leukemia. The CDR3 reads CASSPGGFNYGYTF. The CDR3 DNA follows: TGTGCCAGCAGCCCAGGGGGTTTCAACTATGGCTACACCTTC.